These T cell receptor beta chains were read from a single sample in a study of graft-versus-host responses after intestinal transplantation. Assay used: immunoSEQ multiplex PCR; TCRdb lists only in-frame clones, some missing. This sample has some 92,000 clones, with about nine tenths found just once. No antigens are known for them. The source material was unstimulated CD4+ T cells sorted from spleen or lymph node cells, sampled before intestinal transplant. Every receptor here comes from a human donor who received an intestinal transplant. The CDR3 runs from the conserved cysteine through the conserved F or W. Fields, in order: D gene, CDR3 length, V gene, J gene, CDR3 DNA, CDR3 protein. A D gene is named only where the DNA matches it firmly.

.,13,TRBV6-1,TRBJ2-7,TGTGCCAGCAGTGAACAGGGCGGGTACGAGCAGTACTTC,CASSEQGGYEQYF
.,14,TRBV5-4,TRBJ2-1,TGTGCCAGCAGCCCGAAATGGGCCTACAATGAGCAGTTCTTC,CASSPKWAYNEQFF
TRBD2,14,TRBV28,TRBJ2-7,TGTGCCAGCGGAGCGGGGCCAGGTAAATACGAGCAGTACTTC,CASGAGPGKYEQYF
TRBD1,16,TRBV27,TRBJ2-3,TGTGCCAGCAGTCACTCAGGGGGCAGGGGCACAGATACGCAGTATTTT,CASSHSGGRGTDTQYF
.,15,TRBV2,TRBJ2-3,TGTGCCAGCAGTGAAGCAGGAGAGGGCACAGATACGCAGTATTTT,CASSEAGEGTDTQYF
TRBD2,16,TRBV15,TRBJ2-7,TGTGCCACCCTTGGACACAGGGCGGCGGGAGGCTCCGAGCAGTACTTC,CATLGHRAAGGSEQYF
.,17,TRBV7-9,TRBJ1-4,TGTGCCAGCAGCTTAGGAATGGGAGGGGCCTATAATGAAAAACTGTTTTTT,CASSLGMGGAYNEKLFF
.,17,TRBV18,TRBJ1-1,TGTGCCAGCTCACCTGAGATCGGCAGGCCAAAATTAAAACGAGGTTTCTTT,CASSPEIGRPKLKRGFF
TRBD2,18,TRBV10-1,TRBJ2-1,TGCGCCAGCAGTGCGGTGAGGACTAGCGGGAGGGCCTTGAATGAGCAGTTCTTC,CASSAVRTSGRALNEQFF
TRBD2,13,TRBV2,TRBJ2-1,TGTGCCACCGGGACTAGCGGGAGCTATGAGCAGTTCTTC,CATGTSGSYEQFF
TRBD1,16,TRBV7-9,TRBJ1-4,TGTGCCAGCAGCCCGGGACAGGGAAGAACTAATGAAAAACTGTTTTTT,CASSPGQGRTNEKLFF
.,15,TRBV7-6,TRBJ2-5,TGTGCCAGCAGCCCAAAGACGAGGGACTCTTTGACCCAGTACTTC,CASSPKTRDSLTQYF
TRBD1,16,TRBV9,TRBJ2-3,TGTGCCAGCAGCGTTATACAGGGGGCTAGCACAGATACGCAGTATTTT,CASSVIQGASTDTQYF
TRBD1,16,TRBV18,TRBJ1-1,TGTGCCAGCTCATTCGCACAGGGGGCGAGGAACACTGAAGCTTTCTTT,CASSFAQGARNTEAFF
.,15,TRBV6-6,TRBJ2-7,TGTGCCAGCAGTTACGGTCCCCCGAACTCCTACGAGCAGTACTTC,CASSYGPPNSYEQYF
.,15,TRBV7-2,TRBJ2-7,TGTGCCAGCAGCTTAGCAACCGGGGAGGTCTACGAGCAGTACTTC,CASSLATGEVYEQYF
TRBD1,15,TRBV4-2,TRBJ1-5,TGTGCCAGCAGCCAAGATTGGACAGGGCCAGGGCCCCAGCATTTT,CASSQDWTGPGPQHF